This T cell receptor beta chain was documented in a study of blood T cell repertoires in COVID-19. Overall study context: Acute and convalescent COVID-19 samples came from the United States, Italy and Spain. The cDNA or gDNA used as material had been derived from T cells, B-cell-depleted T cells, or PBMCs.

Libraries were prepared by immunoSEQ multiplex PCR; TCRdb keeps only in-frame clonotypes and omits some of them. The data show around 140,000 clones, with 80% to 90% seen just once and roughly 1.6% held by the top ten. The receptor comes from a woman aged 45-65 years with acute or convalescent COVID-19. What was sequenced was peripheral blood.

The CDR3 here is CASSFRGENTEAFF. CDR3 nucleotides: TGTGCCAGCAGTTTTCGTGGAGAGAACACTGAAGCTTTCTTT. The V gene is TRBV6-5, the J gene TRBJ1-1; D gene uncertain. Germline V gives CDR1 MNHEY, CDR2 SVGAGI. CDR3 length: 14 residues. The V end was cut by 4 bases, the J end by 1 base, with 10 bases between.